A selection of T cell receptor beta chains follows, all from one sample in a study of beta chain features in type 1 diabetes. Sequenced by immunoSEQ multiplex PCR; TCRdb stores in-frame clones only, minus some. The table records 200,000 to 300,000 clones, approximately 11% of them present only once. The source material was naive CD4+ T cells from blood. These receptors came from a man aged 25 to 40 with type 1 diabetes. The CDR3 runs from the conserved cysteine through the conserved F or W. D genes are given only for firm matches. Expanded clones are given a class, and other clones once, few, many or no size at all.

d_call,v_call,cdr3_length,j_call,clone_size,cdr3_aa,cdr3_nt
TRBD1,TRBV19,13,TRBJ2-5,-,CASSRDSRQTQYF,TGTGCCAGTAGCAGGGACAGTCGACAGACCCAGTACTTC
-,TRBV2,13,TRBJ2-5,-,CASSGGNQETQYF,TGTGCCAGCAGTGGGGGCAACCAAGAGACCCAGTACTTC
-,TRBV6-6,15,TRBJ1-3,few,CASSYGGRIGNTIYF,TGTGCCAGCAGTTACGGAGGGAGAATCGGAAACACCATATATTTT
-,TRBV19,13,TRBJ1-2,few,CASSSQGSYGYTF,TGTGCCAGTAGTAGTCAAGGGAGTTATGGCTACACCTTC
-,TRBV7-9,13,TRBJ2-7,-,CASSKPLSYEQYF,TGTGCCAGCAGCAAGCCGCTAAGCTACGAGCAGTACTTC
-,TRBV9,15,TRBJ2-2,few,CASSVENRPVLELFF,TGTGCCAGCAGCGTAGAAAACAGGCCCGTTCTCGAGCTGTTTTTT
-,TRBV27,13,TRBJ1-6,few,CASSLEYNSPLHF,TGTGCCAGCAGTTTAGAGTACAATTCACCCCTCCACTTT
TRBD2,TRBV27,16,TRBJ2-5,-,CASSFLAGGNQETQYF,TGTGCCAGCAGTTTCCTAGCGGGGGGAAACCAAGAGACCCAGTACTTC
TRBD1,TRBV30,13,TRBJ2-3,few,CAWSTGDTDTQYF,TGTGCCTGGAGTACAGGGGACACAGATACGCAGTATTTT
-,TRBV5-4,14,TRBJ2-5,few,CASRSDSRSETQYF,TGTGCCAGCAGATCGGACAGTCGTTCGGAGACCCAGTACTTC
-,TRBV2,14,TRBJ2-2,few,CASSSRQRTGELFF,TGTGCCAGCAGTTCCCGACAGAGAACCGGGGAGCTGTTTTTT
TRBD2,TRBV11-2,14,TRBJ2-2,few,CASSRAGFAGELFF,TGTGCCAGCAGCCGAGCGGGGTTCGCCGGGGAGCTGTTTTTT
TRBD1,TRBV7-9,12,TRBJ1-4,few,CASGTGGEKLFF,TGTGCCAGCGGGACAGGGGGTGAAAAACTGTTTTTT
TRBD2,TRBV7-2,15,TRBJ2-4,few,CASSLAGGAKNIQYF,TGTGCCAGCAGCTTAGCGGGGGGGGCCAAAAACATTCAGTACTTC
-,TRBV9,16,TRBJ2-3,-,CASSVAKGLSTDTQYF,TGTGCCAGCAGCGTAGCTAAGGGGCTTTCCACAGATACGCAGTATTTT
-,TRBV10-3,14,TRBJ2-7,-,CAISAGTSSYEQYF,TGTGCCATCAGTGCTGGTACGAGCTCCTACGAGCAGTACTTC
-,TRBV6-6,16,TRBJ2-3,-,CASSYPDSTHTDTQYF,TGTGCCAGCAGTTACCCCGACTCTACCCACACAGATACGCAGTATTTT
-,TRBV5-4,16,TRBJ2-2,-,CASSLKRVANTGELFF,TGTGCCAGCAGCTTAAAGCGGGTAGCGAACACCGGGGAGCTGTTTTTT
TRBD2,TRBV11-2,16,TRBJ2-1,-,CASSLDLSGGIYEQFF,TGTGCCAGCAGCTTAGATCTTTCGGGGGGGATCTATGAGCAGTTCTTC
-,TRBV5-1,14,TRBJ1-6,-,CASSLDREYSPLHF,TGCGCCAGCAGCTTGGACAGGGAATATTCACCCCTCCACTTT
-,TRBV9,16,TRBJ2-5,-,CASSASGTPFQETQYF,TGTGCCAGCAGCGCATCCGGGACTCCCTTCCAAGAGACCCAGTACTTC
-,TRBV21-1,16,TRBJ1-2,few,CASSKPQTGGNYGYTF,TGTGCCAGCAGCAAGCCACAGACAGGGGGTAACTATGGCTACACCTTC
TRBD1,TRBV18,15,TRBJ2-7,few,CASSPSTGGAYEQYF,TGTGCCAGCTCACCGAGTACAGGGGGCGCGTACGAGCAGTACTTC
-,TRBV14,17,TRBJ2-2,few,CASSHGRDLRLGGELFF,TGTGCCAGCAGCCACGGCAGGGATCTCCGATTAGGCGGGGAGCTGTTTTTT
-,TRBV5-1,14,TRBJ2-3,few,CASSLVGAKDTQYF,TGCGCCAGCAGCTTGGTGGGGGCAAAAGATACGCAGTATTTT
TRBD1,TRBV19,15,TRBJ2-2,few,CASIGTATNTGELFF,TGTGCCAGTATTGGGACAGCGACGAACACCGGGGAGCTGTTTTTT
-,TRBV9,13,TRBJ2-1,-,CASSLTGPTEQFF,TGTGCCAGCAGCTTAACAGGGCCGACTGAGCAGTTCTTC
-,TRBV7-3,18,TRBJ2-3,few,CASSLGQSFPSGTDTQYF,TGTGCCAGCAGCTTAGGGCAGTCCTTCCCGAGTGGCACAGATACGCAGTATTTT
-,TRBV28,11,TRBJ2-7,-,CASSLYREQYF,TGTGCCAGCAGTTTATATCGCGAGCAGTACTTC
-,TRBV9,15,TRBJ1-6,-,CASSLGSSYNSPLHF,TGTGCCAGCAGCCTCGGGAGCTCCTATAATTCACCCCTCCACTTT
TRBD1,TRBV19,16,TRBJ2-5,few,CASSKVRDSDQETQYF,TGTGCCAGTAGTAAGGTCAGGGACAGCGACCAAGAGACCCAGTACTTC
-,TRBV29-1,13,TRBJ2-3,-,CSVAGRHTDTQYF,TGCAGCGTCGCAGGAAGACACACAGATACGCAGTATTTT
TRBD1,TRBV19,16,TRBJ1-5,-,CASSSGTGGLGQPQHF,TGTGCCAGTAGCTCCGGGACAGGGGGCCTCGGACAGCCCCAGCATTTT
-,TRBV11-2,13,TRBJ2-7,few,CASSRERSYEQYF,TGTGCCAGCAGTAGGGAGCGCTCCTACGAGCAGTACTTC
TRBD1,TRBV7-9,16,TRBJ1-1,-,CASSRTSTRDRAEAFF,TGTGCCAGCAGCCGCACCTCGACCCGGGACAGAGCTGAAGCTTTCTTT
TRBD1,TRBV7-9,13,TRBJ1-1,-,CASSRDRGVGAFF,TGTGCCAGCAGCAGGGACAGGGGAGTCGGAGCTTTCTTT
-,TRBV4-3,16,TRBJ2-1,-,CASSPLGQGSYNEQFF,TGCGCCAGCAGCCCTCTTGGGCAGGGTTCCTACAATGAGCAGTTCTTC
-,TRBV5-1,13,TRBJ1-1,-,CASSLVSDTEAFF,TGCGCCAGCAGCTTGGTGTCAGACACTGAAGCTTTCTTT
TRBD1,TRBV7-2,16,TRBJ2-2,-,CASRTDDRGETGELFF,TGTGCCAGCAGGACCGACGACAGGGGCGAGACCGGGGAGCTGTTTTTT
TRBD1,TRBV5-1,14,TRBJ1-4,-,CASSFDRAGRKLFF,TGCGCCAGCAGCTTCGACAGGGCAGGAAGAAAACTGTTTTTT
-,TRBV4-3,16,TRBJ2-6,-,CASSQEGPTRANVLTF,TGCGCCAGCAGCCAAGAAGGCCCTACTAGGGCCAACGTCCTGACTTTC
-,TRBV7-9,12,TRBJ2-7,few,CASSLGVYEQYF,TGTGCCAGCAGCTTAGGAGTCTACGAGCAGTACTTC
-,TRBV6-1,14,TRBJ2-2,-,CASSDRVQTGELFF,TGTGCCAGCAGTGACAGGGTACAAACCGGGGAGCTGTTTTTT
-,TRBV2,12,TRBJ1-2,few,CASSATGYGYTF,TGTGCCAGCAGTGCCACGGGGTATGGCTACACCTTC
-,TRBV21-1,15,TRBJ1-2,few,CASSKVYPGANGYTF,TGTGCCAGCAGCAAAGTATACCCAGGGGCGAATGGCTACACCTTC
TRBD1,TRBV5-1,14,TRBJ2-2,-,CASSSWTGGGELFF,TGCGCCAGCAGCTCCTGGACAGGCGGCGGGGAGCTGTTTTTT